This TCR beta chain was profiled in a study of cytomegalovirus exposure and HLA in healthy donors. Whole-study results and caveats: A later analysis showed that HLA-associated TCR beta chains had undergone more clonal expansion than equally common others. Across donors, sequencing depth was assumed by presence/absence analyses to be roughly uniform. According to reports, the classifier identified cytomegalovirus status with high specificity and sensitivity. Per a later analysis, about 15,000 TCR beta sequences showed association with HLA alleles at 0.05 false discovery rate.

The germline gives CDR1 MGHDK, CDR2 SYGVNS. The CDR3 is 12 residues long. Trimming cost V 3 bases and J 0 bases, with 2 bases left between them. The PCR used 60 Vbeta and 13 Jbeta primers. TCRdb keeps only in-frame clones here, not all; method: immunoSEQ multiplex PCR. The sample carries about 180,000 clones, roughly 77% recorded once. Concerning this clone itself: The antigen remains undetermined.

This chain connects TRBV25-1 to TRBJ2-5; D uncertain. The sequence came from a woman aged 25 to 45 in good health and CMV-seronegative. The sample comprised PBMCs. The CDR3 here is CASSDDQETQYF. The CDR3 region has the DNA TGTGCCAGCAGTGACGACCAAGAGACCCAGTACTTC.